This entry features one TCR beta chain sequence. Its target is not known. Primers for the PCR totalled 60 Vbeta and 13 Jbeta. Some clones are missing from TCRdb's copy, which holds only in-frame ones; the method was immunoSEQ multiplex PCR. The sample holds over 150,000 clones; around 77% are singletons and the top ten take 1%. This sample was taken from a study of cytomegalovirus exposure and HLA in healthy donors. Study-wide points: Immune exposure information available was restricted to CMV serostatus.

Source material: PBMCs. This TCR was sampled from a woman in her forties or fifties in good health and CMV-seropositive.

CDR3 in amino acids: CASSPRSSSGIGSYNEQFF. The CDR3 coding sequence is TGTGCCAGCTCACCCAGATCTTCTAGCGGGATCGGCTCCTACAATGAGCAGTTCTTC. This chain joins TRBV18 and TRBJ2-1, with 9 bases identical to TRBD2. The CDR3 is 19 residues long. J gave up 0 bases and V 3 bases, and 12 bases lay outside the gene matches. Germline CDR1 is KGHSH and CDR2 is LQKENI. Complete variable domain (other parts from reference TRBV18 and TRBJ2-1): NAGVMQNPRHLVRRRGQEARLRCSPMKGHSHVYWYRQLPEEGLKFMVYLQKENIIDESGMPKERFSAEFPKEGPSILRIQQVVRGDSAAYFCASSPRSSSGIGSYNEQFFGPGTRLTVL.